This entry features one T cell receptor beta chain sequence. This clonotype was counted only a few times. Its antigen is not yet known. No base qualities exist here, and no much larger clone lies one base off it. These data originate in a study of response to subunit inactivated influenza vaccine (dated by TCRdb to 2016 to 2019). For the wider study: The study used deep quantitative T cell receptor repertoire profiling to track responses to a trivalent subunit inactivated influenza vaccine. The investigation overall reported the following: The authors proposed that each seasonal influenza vaccination may bring in only a limited number of new T cells.

The library was prepared using RT-PCR. The sequencing machine was an Illumina HiSeq 2500. TCRdb reworked the public reads: Q25 trimming with fastp, MiXCR clone assembly, productive beta chains retained. Under each unique CDR3 protein, matching rows form one entry showing the most common genes and DNA. The sample table shows roughly 650,000 distinct CDR3 sequences, and 14% are seen once. The top ten clonotypes cover less than 8.5% of the sample. The cysteine opens and the phenylalanine closes a CDR3 of 15 amino acids. The entry retains the CDR3 DNA only, 45 bases that are in frame from base 1. The V and J ends are trimmed by 4 bases and 4 bases, leaving 14 bases between them. The CDR1 and CDR2 encoded by the germline V gene (reference sequence) are SEHNR and FQNEAQ.

Recombination linked TRBV7-9 to TRBJ1-5; possibly the D gene is TRBD1, per 6 matching bases. The sequencing used PBMCs from blood, collected 14 to 15 days before vaccination. This TCR was sampled from a man aged 45-60 years who received an inactivated influenza vaccine. Donor details come from another sample of the same person, matched by shared clones. The DNA sequence is TGTGCCAGCAGCTCCGAGGGGGGCAGGAATCAGCCCCAGCATTTT. This translates into CASSSEGGRNQPQHF.